The rows below give T cell receptor beta chains drawn from one sample of a study of beta chain features in type 1 diabetes. Data came from immunoSEQ multiplex PCR; TCRdb stores just in-frame clones and leaves some out. The table includes under 350,000 clones, about 13% detected once. Sample: naive CD4+ T cells from blood. The receptors shown here come from a young man with type 1 diabetes. Each CDR3 is given with its conserved first and last residue. A D gene is named only where the DNA matches it firmly. Some rows mark clone size as missing; the rest say once, few, many or name a class of expanded clone.

v_call: TRBV2
j_call: TRBJ2-3
d_call: NA
clone_size: few
cdr3_nt: TGTGCCAGCAGTCCTACTACGGATACGCAGTATTTT
cdr3_aa: CASSPTTDTQYF

v_call: TRBV15
j_call: TRBJ2-4
d_call: TRBD1
clone_size: NA
cdr3_nt: TGTGCCACCAGCAGAGCCTGGGACAGGGACCTCCCCGGCAAAAACATTCAGTACTTC
cdr3_aa: CATSRAWDRDLPGKNIQYF

v_call: TRBV28
j_call: TRBJ2-4
d_call: NA
clone_size: NA
cdr3_nt: TGTGCCAGCAGTTCTCCAGCCAAAAACATTCAGTACTTC
cdr3_aa: CASSSPAKNIQYF

v_call: TRBV5-4
j_call: TRBJ2-5
d_call: TRBD1
clone_size: NA
cdr3_nt: TGTGCCAGCAGCATAGGACAGGCGCAAGAGACCCAGTACTTC
cdr3_aa: CASSIGQAQETQYF

v_call: TRBV18
j_call: TRBJ2-7
d_call: TRBD2
clone_size: few
cdr3_nt: TGTGCCAGCTCACCCCTCGGGACTCGGGGGGACTACGAGCAGTACTTC
cdr3_aa: CASSPLGTRGDYEQYF

v_call: TRBV7-9
j_call: TRBJ2-3
d_call: NA
clone_size: NA
cdr3_nt: TGTGCCAGCAATTTAGGGGTTGGGTCTACAGATACGCAGTATTTT
cdr3_aa: CASNLGVGSTDTQYF

v_call: TRBV5-1
j_call: TRBJ2-2
d_call: TRBD2
clone_size: NA
cdr3_nt: TGCGCCAGCAGCATACTAGCGGACTGGAACACCGGGGAGCTGTTTTTT
cdr3_aa: CASSILADWNTGELFF

v_call: TRBV28
j_call: TRBJ1-5
d_call: NA
clone_size: few
cdr3_nt: TGTGCCAGCAGTTTCCAACAGCTGGATCAGCCCCAGCATTTT
cdr3_aa: CASSFQQLDQPQHF

v_call: TRBV5-5
j_call: TRBJ2-3
d_call: TRBD2
clone_size: NA
cdr3_nt: TGTGCCAGCAGCTTCGGGACTAGCGGGAGAACAGATACGCAGTATTTT
cdr3_aa: CASSFGTSGRTDTQYF

v_call: TRBV18
j_call: TRBJ1-5
d_call: NA
clone_size: NA
cdr3_nt: TGTGCCAGCTCAACGGGAGGTGCGGTAAGGGTCCAGCATTTT
cdr3_aa: CASSTGGAVRVQHF

v_call: TRBV7-9
j_call: TRBJ2-3
d_call: TRBD2
clone_size: few
cdr3_nt: TGTGCCAGCAGCCCTGGGACTAGAGCAGATACGCAGTATTTT
cdr3_aa: CASSPGTRADTQYF

v_call: TRBV2
j_call: TRBJ1-1
d_call: NA
clone_size: NA
cdr3_nt: TGTGCCAGCAGGGATGACAGAAACACTGAAGCTTTCTTT
cdr3_aa: CASRDDRNTEAFF

v_call: TRBV11-1
j_call: TRBJ2-3
d_call: TRBD2
clone_size: few
cdr3_nt: TGTGCCAGCAGCATGGGACTAGCCGAAACAGATACGCAGTATTTT
cdr3_aa: CASSMGLAETDTQYF

v_call: TRBV4-3
j_call: TRBJ1-1
d_call: NA
clone_size: NA
cdr3_nt: TGCGCCAGCAGCCAAGATCGAGACACTGAAGCTTTCTTT
cdr3_aa: CASSQDRDTEAFF

v_call: TRBV6-1
j_call: TRBJ2-7
d_call: NA
clone_size: NA
cdr3_nt: TGTGCCACCGGCCGTAGGGGATCCCCTGGAGAGCAGTACTTC
cdr3_aa: CATGRRGSPGEQYF

v_call: TRBV7-9
j_call: TRBJ1-1
d_call: NA
clone_size: NA
cdr3_nt: TGTGCCAGCAGCGACGACAGTGGAAGGACTGAAGCTTTCTTT
cdr3_aa: CASSDDSGRTEAFF

v_call: TRBV19
j_call: TRBJ2-6
d_call: NA
clone_size: NA
cdr3_nt: TGTGCCAGTAGTATCTTCGAGTCTGGGGCCAACGTCCTGACTTTC
cdr3_aa: CASSIFESGANVLTF

v_call: TRBV18
j_call: TRBJ2-3
d_call: TRBD2
clone_size: few
cdr3_nt: TGTGCCAGCTCACCACCAATAGCGGGCACCTCATATACGCAGTATTTT
cdr3_aa: CASSPPIAGTSYTQYF

v_call: TRBV14
j_call: TRBJ2-2
d_call: NA
clone_size: NA
cdr3_nt: TGTGCCAGCAGCTACAGGGTCCCCGGGGAGCTGTTTTTT
cdr3_aa: CASSYRVPGELFF

v_call: TRBV4-2
j_call: TRBJ1-5
d_call: NA
clone_size: NA
cdr3_nt: TGTGCCAGCAGCCAAGACGTGGGAGAGGGAACGGCTACTCAGCCCCAGCATTTT
cdr3_aa: CASSQDVGEGTATQPQHF

v_call: TRBV5-1
j_call: TRBJ2-1
d_call: TRBD2
clone_size: few
cdr3_nt: TGCGCCAGCAGCTTGCGCTCTAGCGGAGGGGATGAGCAGTTCTTC
cdr3_aa: CASSLRSSGGDEQFF

v_call: TRBV7-6
j_call: TRBJ2-2
d_call: TRBD2
clone_size: NA
cdr3_nt: TGTGCCAGCAGCTCGTCCCCGAGACTAGCTACCGGGGAGCTGTTTTTT
cdr3_aa: CASSSSPRLATGELFF

v_call: TRBV6-5
j_call: TRBJ2-5
d_call: NA
clone_size: NA
cdr3_nt: TGTGCCAGCAGTTACTCTATCCTTTCGGAGACCCAGTACTTC
cdr3_aa: CASSYSILSETQYF

v_call: TRBV11-2
j_call: TRBJ2-1
d_call: TRBD2
clone_size: NA
cdr3_nt: TGTGCCAGCAGGGGACGACTAGCGGGAGGAGGTGAGCAGTTCTTC
cdr3_aa: CASRGRLAGGGEQFF

v_call: TRBV30
j_call: TRBJ1-2
d_call: NA
clone_size: NA
cdr3_nt: TGTGCCTGGAGTGTCCCTACTCCCTATGGCTACACCTTC
cdr3_aa: CAWSVPTPYGYTF